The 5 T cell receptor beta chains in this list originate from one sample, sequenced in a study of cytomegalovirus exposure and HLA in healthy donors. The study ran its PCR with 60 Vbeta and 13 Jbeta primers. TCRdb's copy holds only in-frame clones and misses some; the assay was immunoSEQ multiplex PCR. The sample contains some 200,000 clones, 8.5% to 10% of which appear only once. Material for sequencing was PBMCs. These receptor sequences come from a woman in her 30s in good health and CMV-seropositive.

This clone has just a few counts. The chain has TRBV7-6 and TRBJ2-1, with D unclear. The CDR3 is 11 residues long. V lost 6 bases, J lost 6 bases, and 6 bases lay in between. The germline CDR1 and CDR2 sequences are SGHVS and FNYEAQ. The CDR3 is CASSLLNEQFF. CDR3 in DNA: TGTGCCAGCAGTCTCCTCAATGAGCAGTTCTTC.

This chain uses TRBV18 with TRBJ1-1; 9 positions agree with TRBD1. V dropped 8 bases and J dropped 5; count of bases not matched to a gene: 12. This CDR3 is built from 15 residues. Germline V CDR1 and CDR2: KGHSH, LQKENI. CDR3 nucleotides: TGTGCCAGCACTCAATTACAGGGGGCTGGGACTGAAGCTTTCTTT. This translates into CASTQLQGAGTEAFF.

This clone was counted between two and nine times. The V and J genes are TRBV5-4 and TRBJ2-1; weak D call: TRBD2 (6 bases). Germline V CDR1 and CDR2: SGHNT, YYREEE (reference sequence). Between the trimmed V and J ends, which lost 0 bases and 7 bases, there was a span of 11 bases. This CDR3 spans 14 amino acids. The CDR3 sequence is CASSLVPGENEQFF. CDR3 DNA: TGTGCCAGCAGCTTGGTGCCGGGAGAGAATGAGCAGTTCTTC.

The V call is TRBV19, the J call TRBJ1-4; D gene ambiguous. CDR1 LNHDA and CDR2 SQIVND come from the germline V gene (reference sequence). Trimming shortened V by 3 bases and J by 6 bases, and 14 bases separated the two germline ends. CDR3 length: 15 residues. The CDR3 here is CASSIGRYRDEKLFF. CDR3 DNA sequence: TGTGCCAGTAGTATTGGGAGGTATAGGGATGAAAAACTGTTTTTT.

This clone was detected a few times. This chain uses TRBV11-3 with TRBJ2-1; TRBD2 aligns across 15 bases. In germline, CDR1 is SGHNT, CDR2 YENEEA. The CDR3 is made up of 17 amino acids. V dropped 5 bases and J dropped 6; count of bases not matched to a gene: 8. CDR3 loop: CASSPRTSGRAVNEQFF. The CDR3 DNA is TGTGCCAGCAGCCCGCGGACTAGCGGGAGGGCCGTCAATGAGCAGTTCTTC.